Listed here are 18 T cell receptor beta chains from one sample, sequenced in a study of shared clonotypes between healthy human individuals. Clones were read by immunoSEQ multiplex PCR, and TCRdb kept only the in-frame ones, dropping some. This sample carries around 370,000 clones, roughly 96% of them seen once, and the ten largest clones take about 0.32%. The sample taken for sequencing was memory CD8+ T cells sorted from blood. Subset given: CD45RO+ cells pooled with CCR7-negative TemRA cells. These receptors were obtained from a man aged 25 to 40 in good health.

The chain combines TRBV19 with TRBJ2-1; 12 bases fit TRBD2. Looked up from germline, CDR1 is LNHDA and CDR2 is SQIVND (reference sequence). There are 13 residues in the CDR3. The V and J ends lost 10 bases and 4 bases, in that order; junction bases with no gene match: 2. The CDR3 coding sequence is TGTGCCACCGGGACTAGCGGGTACAATGAGCAGTTCTTC. Translating gives CATGTSGYNEQFF.

About this clone itself: Distinct nucleotide sequences in the sample also encode this CDR3. The rearrangement links TRBV6-5 to TRBJ1-5, with 10 positions matching TRBD1. The CDR3 is 14 residues long. V shed 0 bases and J 7 bases; nucleotides not matched to a gene: 0. Germline CDR1 is MNHEY and CDR2 is SVGAGI. CDR3 region: CASSYSTGGQPQHF. For the CDR3, the DNA is TGTGCCAGCAGTTACTCGACAGGGGGCCAGCCCCAGCATTTT.

The chain couples TRBV19 to TRBJ2-7; the D is unclear. V was pared by 4 bases and J by 2 bases, with 15 bases between. The length of the CDR3 is 15 residues. The germline gives CDR1 LNHDA, CDR2 SQIVND (reference sequence). As DNA, the CDR3 is TGTGCCAGTAGTACATACCTGGGTCTAACCTACGAGCAGTACTTC. It is translated as CASSTYLGLTYEQYF.

The rearrangement uses TRBV5-1 and TRBJ1-2; D is uncertain. Germline V gene lookup returns CDR1 SGHRS and CDR2 YFSETQ. This CDR3 spans 17 amino acids. Deletions cut 0 bases from V and 2 bases from J, with 17 bases between. In DNA form, the CDR3 reads TGCGCCAGCAGCTTGGAGGGTTTAGGGCGGATAAACTATGGCTACACCTTC. This codes for CASSLEGLGRINYGYTF.

The chain joins TRBV4-2 to TRBJ2-1; D might be TRBD1 or TRBD2, each matching 5 bases. Germline-derived CDR1 and CDR2 are LGHNA and YNFKEQ. CDR3 length: 13 residues. Trimming pared 4 bases from V and 8 bases from J, leaving 12 bases between. CDR3 DNA: TGTGCCAGCAGCCTAAGGGTGGGGGATGAGCAGTTCTTC. Protein sequence: CASSLRVGDEQFF.

The chain uses TRBV2 and TRBJ2-3; no clear D. V was clipped by 3 bases and J by 2 bases, with 6 bases between them. The length of the CDR3 is 13 residues. Germline values: CDR1 SNHLY, CDR2 FYNNEI. DNA for the CDR3: TGTGCCAGCAGTGACTGGGTCACAGATACGCAGTATTTT. This sequence encodes CASSDWVTDTQYF.

This sequence joins TRBV5-6 and TRBJ2-3, with D perhaps TRBD1 (5 bases). This CDR3 is built from 15 residues. V dropped 4 bases and J dropped 0 bases, with 12 bases sitting between them. Looked up from germline, CDR1 is SGHDT and CDR2 is YYEEEE. DNA for the CDR3: TGTGCCAGCAGCCTCCGGACATTTAGCACAGATACGCAGTATTTT. Translated: CASSLRTFSTDTQYF.

The chain carries TRBV5-1 and TRBJ1-3; 7 positions agree with TRBD1. The germline V gene has CDR1 SGHRS and CDR2 YFSETQ. The CDR3 runs 14 residues. V shed 3 bases and J 3 bases; nucleotides not matched to a gene: 3. CDR3 residues: CASSSQGYGNTIYF. In nucleotides, the CDR3 is TGCGCCAGCAGCTCACAGGGGTATGGAAACACCATATATTTT.

This chain uses TRBV7-9 with TRBJ2-1; the match to TRBD2 covers 9 bases. V dropped 1 base and J dropped 8; count of bases not matched to a gene: 9. CDR3 length: 16 amino acids. CDR1 SEHNR and CDR2 FQNEAQ come from the germline V gene (reference sequence). CDR3 amino acids: CASSLEAGGTGDEQFF. The CDR3 region has the DNA TGTGCCAGCAGCTTAGAAGCGGGAGGAACCGGGGATGAGCAGTTCTTC.

The sample holds one count of this clone. The V gene is TRBV10-3, the J gene TRBJ1-2; weak D call: TRBD1 (6 bases). Trimming stripped 9 bases from V and 4 bases from J, with 15 bases between. Germline values: CDR1 ENHRY, CDR2 SYGVKD. This CDR3 region has 13 residues. Here the CDR3 reads CAIQTTGTYGYTF. CDR3 bases: TGTGCCATTCAGACGACAGGAACCTATGGCTACACCTTC.

The chain is built from TRBV9 and TRBJ2-7; 9 nucleotides line up with TRBD1. CDR3 length: 16 amino acids. Germline trimming cut 0 bases from V and 2 bases from J; bases unmatched to any gene: 6. Germline V gene data show CDR1 as SGDLS and CDR2 as YYNGEE. CDR3 sequence (DNA): TGTGCCAGCAGCGTAGTTACGGGACAGGGTGCCTACGAGCAGTACTTC. Translation gives CASSVVTGQGAYEQYF.

This chain connects TRBV5-1 to TRBJ2-5; TRBD2 is a possible D gene (5 bases). The CDR3 runs 13 residues. V was cut by 4 bases and J by 4 bases, with 11 bases left in between. Per the germline V gene, CDR1 is SGHRS and CDR2 is YFSETQ. The DNA of the CDR3 is TGCGCCAGCAGCCGCGGGTCCTCAGAGACCCAGTACTTC. Translated: CASSRGSSETQYF.

CDR3 DNA: TGTGCCAGTAGCCGATGGCTGAACACTGAAGCTTTCTTT. Translated: CASSRWLNTEAFF. The chain joins TRBV19 to TRBJ1-1; D is ambiguous. Trimming cost V 6 bases and J 0 bases, with 8 bases left between them. This CDR3 spans 13 amino acids. Germline V lookup: CDR1 LNHDA, CDR2 SQIVND (reference sequence).

The rearrangement links TRBV5-5 to TRBJ1-5; a possible D gene is TRBD1 (5 bases). Germline-derived CDR1 and CDR2 are SGHKS and YYEKEE (reference sequence). There are 15 residues in the CDR3. V gave up 0 bases and J gave up 5 bases, with 12 bases separating them. The DNA of the CDR3 is TGTGCCAGCAGCTTGGTGGGGGGATGGGATCAGCCCCAGCATTTT. It encodes CASSLVGGWDQPQHF. The full variable domain, rest sourced from reference TRBV5-5 and TRBJ1-5, is DAGVTQSPTHLIKTRGQQVTLRCSPISGHKSVSWYQQVLGQGPQFIFQYYEKEERGRGNFPDRFSARQFPNYSSELNVNALLLGDSALYLCASSLVGGWDQPQHFGDGTRLSIL.

This sequence joins TRBV12-5 and TRBJ2-2; D is uncertain. Germline V gives CDR1 LGHNT, CDR2 FRNRAP. The CDR3 is 12 residues long. Trimming took 5 bases from V and 4 from J, leaving 5 bases between them. CDR3 in amino acids: CASGTGTGELFF. The CDR3 region has the DNA TGTGCTAGTGGTACCGGCACCGGGGAGCTGTTTTTT.

The table lists this clone with a count of one. The gene calls are TRBV11-2 and TRBJ2-3, with TRBD2 matching 7 bases. This CDR3 is 14 amino acids long. Germline assignment: CDR1 SGHAT and CDR2 FQNNGV. V dropped 3 bases and J dropped 1; count of bases not matched to a gene: 1. This chain's CDR3 is CASSFTSGTDTQYF. The CDR3, as DNA: TGTGCCAGCAGCTTTACTAGCGGCACAGATACGCAGTATTTT.

This clone came up once. CDR3 sequence reads: CASSRTGAPPYSNQPQHF. CDR3 nucleotide sequence: TGTGCCAGCTCACGGACAGGGGCCCCCCCTTATAGCAATCAGCCCCAGCATTTT. V is TRBV18 and J is TRBJ1-5; 9 bases map to TRBD1. The germline V gene encodes CDR1 KGHSH and CDR2 LQKENI. V lost 4 bases, J lost 0 bases, and 10 bases stayed unmatched. The CDR3 contains 18 residues.

This clone has a single count. The V and J genes are TRBV5-8 and TRBJ1-2; D is ambiguous. The CDR3 is made up of 13 amino acids. V was pared by 0 bases and J by 0 bases, with 3 bases between. The germline V gene has CDR1 SGHTS and CDR2 YDEGEE. CDR3 protein: CASSLAANYGYTF. The CDR3 DNA is TGTGCCAGCAGCTTGGCAGCTAACTATGGCTACACCTTC. Supplemented by reference TRBV5-8 and TRBJ1-2, the full variable domain reads EAGVTQSPTHLIKTRGQQATLRCSPISGHTSVYWYQQALGLGLQFLLWYDEGEERNRGNFPPRFSGRQFPNYSSELNVNALELEDSALYLCASSLAANYGYTFGSGTRLTVV.